This T cell receptor (beta chain) was captured in a study of T cells in Graves' hyperthyroidism and ophthalmopathy (dated by TCRdb to the late 2010s). Broadly, across the study: Peripheral blood was collected at initial diagnosis, before any treatment. Thyroid tissue and blood T-cell repertoires from more than 5 Graves' hyperthyroidism patients were also compared in the study. Once sampling was done, hyperthyroidism patients were given methimazole at a starting dose of 30 mg daily, whereas ophthalmopathy patients were given high-dose intravenous methylprednisolone. For training and testing, the 110 or so patients in the discovery cohort were randomly divided in a 7:3 ratio. To identify TCR V-J signatures that set the groups apart, the researchers used a discovery cohort of more than 95 patients, made up of roughly 40 with Graves' ophthalmopathy and 57 with stable Graves' hyperthyroidism. Prospective prediction of ophthalmopathy was tested in an independent validation cohort of 18 hyperthyroidism patients and approximately 17 patients who later progressed to ophthalmopathy. According to the paper, TCR Vbeta CDR3 sequencing was carried out on roughly 130 peripheral blood samples, which came from approximately 41 ophthalmopathy, around 74 hyperthyroidism and approximately 17 progressor patients. Points the paper makes about the study in general: Most expanded thyroid clonotypes (frequency above 0.001) were also detected in blood, a finding suggesting that blood repertoires may reflect thyroid immune responses. In validation, the model predicted progression to ophthalmopathy a median of about 6.8 months before onset, with approximately 71% sensitivity and around 76% specificity. In cross-validation, a model built on a 13 V-J signature told ophthalmopathy apart from stable hyperthyroidism with 85% to 90% sensitivity and around 81% specificity, and in testing the same model reached 80%/75%. No statistical method was used to set the sample size in advance, and investigators knew the group allocation.

Ophthalmopathy patients had moderately to severely active disease, Clinical Activity Score of at least 3, NOSPECS grade of at least 4, and duration under 3 months. Any patient with an uncontrolled infection, another autoimmune disease, pregnancy or lactation was excluded. Diagnoses were established on the basis of clinical symptoms, serum thyroxine and TRAb, thyroid ultrasound, and orbital computed tomography. Ficoll-Paque density gradient centrifugation was used to isolate PBMCs from about 9 ml of fresh peripheral blood. Total RNA was extracted with Trizol reagent, and quality was checked on an Agilent 2100 Bioanalyzer. The CDR3 covers 20 residues, taking in both the cysteine and the phenylalanine. Just CDR3 DNA is preserved here, 60 bases in frame from base 1. CDR1 SGHAT and CDR2 FQDESV were looked up in the germline V gene (reference sequence). Deletion took 4 bases off V and 0 bases off J, with a span of 25 bases between the germline ends.

This clonotype was detected a few times. No cognate antigen has been identified for it. Base-call qualities are not available, and no considerably larger clone is one nucleotide away. TCR beta CDR3 regions were amplified from RNA transcripts. The first round of RT-PCR for the TCR CDR3 was performed with the HTBI primer set and the Qiagen OneStep RT-PCR kit. Libraries were constructed in a second round of multiplex PCR, after which size selection and purification were performed. Libraries were sequenced paired-end with 100 bp reads on an Illumina HiSeq2000. In the paper's pipeline: SOAPnuke was used to process the raw data, with reads discarded if the reads contained adapters or uncalled bases, had a mean Phred below 15, or lacked an exact constant-primer or identifier match. COPE v1.2.5 was used to merge the high-quality paired reads, and each unique nucleotide sequence was defined as a clonotype. MiTCR v1.1 was used to align the clonotypes against IMGT TRBV, TRBD and TRBJ reference segments. Analysis was restricted to V-J combinations with a frequency above 0.0001, which covered roughly 99% of repertoires. The TCS score was defined as the ratio of F50 (clonal expansion) to E x V (chaos), calculated using BLOSUM62-based TCRdist between CDR3 peptides within each V-J. Welch's t-statistics and random forest reduced 500 to 550 V-J features to under 15, which were used in a naive Bayes classifier (R e1071). TCRdb handled the public reads itself, with Q25 trimming in fastp and clone calling in MiXCR, and kept productive beta chains. Here each entry gathers all rows of one CDR3 protein and keeps the most common genes and DNA. In this record, the V and J calls reflect TCRdb's handling and not the investigators' own analysis. The sample table records about 640,000 distinct CDR3 sequences; under 25% of these occur just once. The ten biggest clones cover under 35% of the sample.

Sequences were obtained from blood. The rearrangement combines TRBV11-1 with TRBJ1-3; tentative D gene TRBD1, with 5 bases matching. This TCR was sampled from a young man with Graves' ophthalmopathy. CDR3 loop: CASSSRLKRGAGNSGNTIYF. The nucleotide sequence is TGTGCCAGCAGCTCGAGGCTTAAGAGGGGCGCCGGGAACTCTGGAAACACCATATATTTT. With all but the CDR3 taken from the reference TRBV11-1 and TRBJ1-3 genes, the full variable domain is: EAEVAQSPRYKITEKSQAVAFWCDPISGHATLYWYRQILGQGPELLVQFQDESVVDDSQLPKDRFSAERLKGVDSTLKIQPAELGDSAMYLCASSSRLKRGAGNSGNTIYFGEGSWLTVV.